This T cell receptor (beta chain) was captured in a study of glioma-infiltrating T cells. TCR alpha and beta CDR3 regions were amplified from RNA using iRepertoire nested multiplex PCR. For one-step reverse transcription and amplification, about 90-450 ng of tissue mRNA or PBMC total RNA was used. TCRdb reprocessed the multiplex PCR reads with MiXCR, giving one entry per CDR3 protein. The sample consists of some 120,000 distinct CDR3 sequences, roughly 24% of them appearing once. There are a few counts of this clonotype. What it binds is not known. A much larger clone lies a single base off, so this may be a read error. General study results and limits: Above-expected tissue-blood divergence occurred in all gliomas, most in low-grade ones. Very few CDR3 sequences were shared between tissue and blood.

V lost 11 bases and J lost 5, with 16 bases in between. Germline lookup yields CDR1 MNHEY and CDR2 SVGEGT. The CDR3 is 12 amino acids. Material: glioma tissue, nonneoplastic brain tissue, or PBMCs (not recorded which). This chain connects TRBV6-2 or TRBV6-3 to TRBJ2-7; tentatively, D is TRBD1 or TRBD2 (6 bases each). This receptor was identified in a human donor with low-grade glioma or glioblastoma, undergoing nonglioma brain surgery, or in good health (not recorded which). CDR3 in amino acids: CACPGGGHEQYF. In DNA form, the CDR3 reads TGTGCCTGCCCCGGAGGGGGGCACGAGCAGTACTTC.